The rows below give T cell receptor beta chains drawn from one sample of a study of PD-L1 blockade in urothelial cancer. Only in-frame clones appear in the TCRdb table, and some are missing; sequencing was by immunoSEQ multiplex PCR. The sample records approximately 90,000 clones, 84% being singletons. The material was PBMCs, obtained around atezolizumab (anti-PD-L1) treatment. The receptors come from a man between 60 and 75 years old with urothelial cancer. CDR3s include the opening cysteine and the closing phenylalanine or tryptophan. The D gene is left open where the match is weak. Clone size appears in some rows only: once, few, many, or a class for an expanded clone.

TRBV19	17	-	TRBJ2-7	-	CASSIRETGTYPYEQYF	TGTGCCAGTAGTATTCGAGAGACCGGGACATACCCCTACGAGCAGTACTTC
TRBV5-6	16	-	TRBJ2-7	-	CASSLVGGPDSYEQYF	TGTGCCAGCAGCTTGGTCGGGGGGCCGGACTCCTACGAGCAGTACTTC
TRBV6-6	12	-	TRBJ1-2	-	CASSQSNYGYTF	TGTGCCAGCAGTCAATCAAACTATGGCTACACCTTC
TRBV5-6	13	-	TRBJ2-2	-	CASSPKGPGELFF	TGTGCCAGCAGTCCCAAGGGGCCCGGGGAGCTGTTTTTT
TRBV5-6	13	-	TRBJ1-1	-	CASSLRGSGQAFF	TGTGCCAGCAGCTTGAGGGGGTCAGGACAAGCTTTCTTT
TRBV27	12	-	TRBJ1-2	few	CASSSYGGGYTF	TGTGCCAGCAGTTCCTATGGGGGGGGCTACACCTTC
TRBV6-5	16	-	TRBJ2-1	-	CASSLNRGASVNEQFF	TGTGCCAGCAGTTTGAACCGGGGGGCCTCCGTCAATGAGCAGTTCTTC
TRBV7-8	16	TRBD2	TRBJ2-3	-	CASSPRVAGGTDTQYF	TGTGCCAGCAGCCCCCGGGTGGCCGGGGGGACAGATACGCAGTATTTT
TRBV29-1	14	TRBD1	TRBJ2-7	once	CSVNPGGTAREQYF	TGCAGCGTTAACCCAGGGGGCACGGCACGAGAGCAGTACTTC
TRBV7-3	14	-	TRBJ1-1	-	CASSLGHYGAEAFF	TGTGCCAGCAGCCTGGGACACTACGGAGCTGAAGCTTTCTTT
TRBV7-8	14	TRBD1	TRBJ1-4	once	CASSLQGAGEKLFF	TGTGCCAGCAGCTTACAGGGGGCGGGTGAAAAACTGTTTTTT
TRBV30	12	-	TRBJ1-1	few	CAWSVTREKAFF	TGTGCCTGGAGCGTCACGAGGGAAAAAGCTTTCTTT
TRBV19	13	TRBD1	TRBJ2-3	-	CASRDRGEDTQYF	TGTGCCAGTAGGGACAGGGGAGAAGATACGCAGTATTTT
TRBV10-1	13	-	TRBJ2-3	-	CASSGSGTDTQYF	TGCGCCAGCAGCGGGAGTGGGACAGATACGCAGTATTTT
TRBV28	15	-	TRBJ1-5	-	CASRSRRVGNQPQHF	TGTGCCAGCAGATCACGCAGGGTCGGCAATCAGCCCCAGCATTTT
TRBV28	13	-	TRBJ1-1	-	CASTSGLNTEAFF	TGTGCCAGCACTTCAGGGCTGAACACTGAAGCTTTCTTT
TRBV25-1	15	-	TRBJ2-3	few	CASSDKGRLTDTQYF	TGTGCCAGCAGTGACAAGGGGCGCCTCACAGATACGCAGTATTTT
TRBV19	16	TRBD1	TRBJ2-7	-	CASSSDGTGGRYEQYF	TGTGCCAGTAGTTCCGACGGGACAGGGGGTAGGTACGAGCAGTACTTC
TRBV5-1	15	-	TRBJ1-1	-	CASSLGQGMNTEAFF	TGCGCCAGCAGCTTGGGCCAGGGGATGAACACTGAAGCTTTCTTT
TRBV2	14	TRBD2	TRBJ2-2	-	CAHSREGGTGELFF	TGTGCCCACAGCAGGGAGGGAGGCACCGGGGAGCTGTTTTTT
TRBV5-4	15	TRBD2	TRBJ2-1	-	CASSLGGLADNEQFF	TGTGCCAGCAGCTTGGGTGGACTAGCGGATAATGAGCAGTTCTTC
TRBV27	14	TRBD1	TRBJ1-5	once	CASSLGTGDQPQHF	TGTGCCAGCAGTTTAGGGACAGGTGATCAGCCCCAGCATTTT
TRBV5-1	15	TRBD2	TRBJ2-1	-	CASSLGLAGYNEQFF	TGCGCCAGCAGCTTGGGCCTAGCGGGGTACAATGAGCAGTTCTTC
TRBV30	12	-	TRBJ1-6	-	CAWSDRNSPLHF	TGTGCCTGGTCGGACAGAAATTCACCCCTCCACTTT
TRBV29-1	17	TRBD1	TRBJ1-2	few	CSVGQGDLGGGNYGYTF	TGCAGCGTAGGACAGGGTGATCTGGGCGGGGGTAACTATGGCTACACCTTC
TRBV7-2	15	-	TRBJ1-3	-	CASSLVTGSGNTIYF	TGTGCCAGCAGCTTAGTCACAGGGTCAGGAAACACCATATATTTT
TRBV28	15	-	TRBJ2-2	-	CASSSGGQNTGELFF	TGTGCCAGCAGTTCCGGGGGTCAGAACACCGGGGAGCTGTTTTTT
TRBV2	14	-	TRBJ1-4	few	CASSPTAYNEKLFF	TGTGCCAGCAGTCCCACAGCCTACAATGAAAAACTGTTTTTT
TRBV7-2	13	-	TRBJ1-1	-	CASRLNRNTEAFF	TGTGCCAGCAGGCTTAACAGGAACACTGAAGCTTTCTTT
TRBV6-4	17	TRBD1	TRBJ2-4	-	CASHQEQGPLAKNIQYF	TGTGCCAGCCACCAGGAACAGGGGCCACTGGCCAAAAACATTCAGTACTTC
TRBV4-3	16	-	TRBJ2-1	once	CASSQVLRLVRGEQFF	TGCGCCAGCAGCCAAGTACTCAGGTTAGTTCGTGGTGAGCAGTTCTTC
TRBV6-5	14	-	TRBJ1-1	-	CASRARGIYTEAFF	TGTGCCAGCAGGGCTAGAGGGATATACACTGAAGCTTTCTTT
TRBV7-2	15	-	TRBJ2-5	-	CASSLGPQSGGTQYF	TGTGCCAGCAGCTTAGGACCCCAGAGTGGCGGGACCCAGTACTTC
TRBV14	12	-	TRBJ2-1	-	CASSLLGDEQFF	TGTGCCAGCAGCCTTCTCGGGGATGAGCAGTTCTTC
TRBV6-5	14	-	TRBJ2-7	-	CASSYSRGAYEQYF	TGTGCCAGCAGTTACTCGCGGGGCGCCTACGAGCAGTACTTC
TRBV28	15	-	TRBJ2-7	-	CASSRPSVAPYEQYF	TGTGCCAGCAGTCGCCCCTCTGTAGCGCCCTACGAGCAGTACTTC
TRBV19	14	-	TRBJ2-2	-	CASLPSAHTGELFF	TGTGCCAGTCTACCTAGCGCCCACACCGGGGAGCTGTTTTTT
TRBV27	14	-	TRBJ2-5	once	CASGPGIFQETQYF	TGTGCCAGCGGACCCGGGATCTTCCAAGAGACCCAGTACTTC
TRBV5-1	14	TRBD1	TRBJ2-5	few	CASSWGTGGETQYF	TGCGCCAGCAGCTGGGGGACAGGCGGGGAGACCCAGTACTTC
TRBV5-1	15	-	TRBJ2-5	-	CASSLVPGVQETQYF	TGCGCCAGCAGCTTGGTTCCGGGGGTCCAAGAGACCCAGTACTTC
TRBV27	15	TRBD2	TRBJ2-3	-	CASSTQAGGTDTQYF	TGTGCCAGCTCAACTCAAGCGGGAGGCACAGATACGCAGTATTTT
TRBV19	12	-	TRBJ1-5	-	CATSYSNQPQHF	TGTGCCACTTCTTATAGCAATCAGCCCCAGCATTTT
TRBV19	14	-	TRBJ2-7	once	CASSLYSTPNEQYF	TGTGCCAGTAGTCTATACTCGACACCGAACGAGCAGTACTTC
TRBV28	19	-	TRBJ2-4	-	CASSSRDFLTMRAKNIQYF	TGTGCCAGCAGTTCCAGGGACTTCCTGACCATGCGGGCCAAAAACATTCAGTACTTC
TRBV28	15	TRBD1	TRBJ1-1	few	CASSFSGGLNTEAFF	TGTGCCAGCAGTTTTTCAGGGGGCCTGAACACTGAAGCTTTCTTT
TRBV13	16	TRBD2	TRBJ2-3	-	CASSFRTSGGADTQYF	TGTGCCAGCAGCTTTAGGACTAGCGGGGGAGCAGATACGCAGTATTTT
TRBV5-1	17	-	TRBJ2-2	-	CASSRRVQGRLTGELFF	TGCGCCAGCAGCCGGAGGGTGCAGGGAAGACTCACCGGGGAGCTGTTTTTT
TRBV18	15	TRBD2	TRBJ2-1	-	CASSKLAGGVNEQFF	TGTGCCAGCTCAAAACTAGCGGGGGGGGTCAATGAGCAGTTCTTC
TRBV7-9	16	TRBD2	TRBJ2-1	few	CASSFLAGKGPNEQFF	TGTGCCAGCAGCTTCCTAGCGGGAAAAGGGCCAAATGAGCAGTTCTTC
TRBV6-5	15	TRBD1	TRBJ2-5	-	CASSLQTGGQETQYF	TGTGCCAGCAGCCTCCAGACAGGGGGCCAAGAGACCCAGTACTTC
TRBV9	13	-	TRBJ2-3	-	CASSVRSTDTQYF	TGTGCCAGCAGCGTACGGAGCACAGATACGCAGTATTTT